A selection of T cell receptor beta chains follows, all from one sample in a study of regulatory T cells in long-lasting Graves disease. Using its own MiXCR run on the multiplex PCR reads, TCRdb lists one record per CDR3 protein. The sample holds roughly 500,000 distinct CDR3 sequences; roughly 13% are singletons and the top ten take under 10%. The same data also went into a second study, on T cells in Graves' hyperthyroidism and ophthalmopathy.

The sequencing used peripheral blood mononuclear cells (PBMCs), collected at new diagnosis, from a patient treated with antithyroid drugs. All receptors come from a man aged 25 to 45 with Graves disease. CDR3s include the opening cysteine and the closing phenylalanine or tryptophan. D genes are given only for firm matches. A clone size is listed for some rows: how often the clone was seen (once, few, many), or a class if it is expanded.

V gene: TRBV24-1
D gene: .
clone size: many
J gene: TRBJ2-5
CDR3 DNA: TGTGCCACCAGTGGGGGCAGGACACTAGACTTC
CDR3 protein: CATSGGRTLDF

V gene: TRBV6-2/TRBV6-3
D gene: .
clone size: few
J gene: TRBJ1-6
CDR3 DNA: TGTGCCAGCAGTGAAGGTGGCAGGGGAAGCAATTCACCCCTCCACTTT
CDR3 protein: CASSEGGRGSNSPLHF

V gene: TRBV5-1
D gene: .
clone size: many
J gene: TRBJ1-2
CDR3 DNA: TGCGCCAGCAGCGAGAGGGGAGATAACTATGGCTACACCTTC
CDR3 protein: CASSERGDNYGYTF

V gene: TRBV18
D gene: .
clone size: few
J gene: TRBJ2-2
CDR3 DNA: TGTGCCAGCTCACCACGGTACAACAGCGACACCGGGGAGCTGTTTTTT
CDR3 protein: CASSPRYNSDTGELFF

V gene: TRBV14
D gene: .
clone size: many
J gene: TRBJ2-5
CDR3 DNA: TGTGCCAGCAGCCAAGATACACCAGAGGAGACCCAGTACTTC
CDR3 protein: CASSQDTPEETQYF

V gene: TRBV29-1
D gene: .
clone size: .
J gene: TRBJ1-5
CDR3 DNA: TGCAGCGTTGTCAAGGGCTCCGGTCAGCCCCAGCATTTT
CDR3 protein: CSVVKGSGQPQHF

V gene: TRBV12-3/TRBV12-4
D gene: .
clone size: .
J gene: TRBJ2-3
CDR3 DNA: TGTGCCAGCAGTTTGAGGAAAACAGATACGCAGTATTTT
CDR3 protein: CASSLRKTDTQYF

V gene: TRBV3-1
D gene: TRBD2
clone size: .
J gene: TRBJ2-4
CDR3 DNA: TGTGCCAGCAGCCAGCTTAGGGAGGGCGGATACATTCAGTACTTC
CDR3 protein: CASSQLREGGYIQYF

V gene: TRBV5-1
D gene: .
clone size: many
J gene: TRBJ2-2
CDR3 DNA: TGCGCCAGCATAGGAGCCGGGGAGCTGTTTTTT
CDR3 protein: CASIGAGELFF

V gene: TRBV4-1
D gene: TRBD1
clone size: .
J gene: TRBJ2-7
CDR3 DNA: TGCGCCAGCAGCCAAGATTCCAGGGGGCTCTACGAGCAGTACTTC
CDR3 protein: CASSQDSRGLYEQYF

V gene: TRBV11-2
D gene: TRBD1
clone size: .
J gene: TRBJ2-5
CDR3 DNA: TGTGCCAGCAGCCATTGGCCGGGACAGGGGGAAGAGACCCAGTACTTC
CDR3 protein: CASSHWPGQGEETQYF

V gene: TRBV27
D gene: .
clone size: many
J gene: TRBJ1-2
CDR3 DNA: TGTGCCAGACACACGGTCGGGAATGGCTACACCTTC
CDR3 protein: CARHTVGNGYTF

V gene: TRBV2
D gene: .
clone size: many
J gene: TRBJ2-7
CDR3 DNA: TGTGCCAGCACTCCGAGGCAGGCAATCTACGAGCAGTACTTC
CDR3 protein: CASTPRQAIYEQYF

V gene: TRBV10-3
D gene: .
clone size: .
J gene: TRBJ2-1
CDR3 DNA: TGTGCCATCAACCAAGACGCAAGCTCCTACAATGAGCAGTTCTTC
CDR3 protein: CAINQDASSYNEQFF

V gene: TRBV20-1
D gene: .
clone size: many
J gene: TRBJ1-1
CDR3 DNA: TGCAGTGCTACTCGGGACGGTGAACTGAACACTGAAGCTTTCTTT
CDR3 protein: CSATRDGELNTEAFF

V gene: TRBV6-9
D gene: .
clone size: once
J gene: TRBJ2-2
CDR3 DNA: TGTGCCAGCAGTTACTCAATAGCTGGGGGAACCGGGGAGCTGTTTTTT
CDR3 protein: CASSYSIAGGTGELFF

V gene: TRBV27
D gene: .
clone size: many
J gene: TRBJ2-3
CDR3 DNA: TGTGCCAGCAGTCCGGGGACCTTTATTCACGAGCAGTATTTT
CDR3 protein: CASSPGTFIHEQYF

V gene: TRBV12-3/TRBV12-4
D gene: .
clone size: .
J gene: TRBJ1-5
CDR3 DNA: TGTGCCAGCAGTTCCCTACTCCGGGGGTACGGAAATCAGCCCCAGCATTTT
CDR3 protein: CASSSLLRGYGNQPQHF

V gene: TRBV6-4
D gene: .
clone size: few
J gene: TRBJ1-2
CDR3 DNA: TGTGCCAGCAGTATCCGGGGGGACTATGGCTACACCTTC
CDR3 protein: CASSIRGDYGYTF

V gene: TRBV30
D gene: .
clone size: many
J gene: TRBJ2-2
CDR3 DNA: TGTGCCTGGAGTGACAAGAACACCGGGGAGCTGTTTTTT
CDR3 protein: CAWSDKNTGELFF

V gene: TRBV27
D gene: TRBD2
clone size: .
J gene: TRBJ2-5
CDR3 DNA: TGTGCCAGCAGTACTACTAGCGGGACGACCCGGACCCAGTACTTC
CDR3 protein: CASSTTSGTTRTQYF